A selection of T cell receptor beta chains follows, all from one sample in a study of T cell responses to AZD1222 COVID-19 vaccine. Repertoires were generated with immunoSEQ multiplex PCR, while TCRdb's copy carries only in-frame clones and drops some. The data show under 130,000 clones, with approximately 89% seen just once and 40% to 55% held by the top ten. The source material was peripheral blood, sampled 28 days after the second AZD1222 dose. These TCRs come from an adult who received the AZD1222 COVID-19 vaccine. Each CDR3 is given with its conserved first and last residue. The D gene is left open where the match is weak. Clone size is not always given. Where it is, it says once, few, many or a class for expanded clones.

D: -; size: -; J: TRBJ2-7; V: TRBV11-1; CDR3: CASSLRVGTGPYEQYF; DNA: TGTGCCAGCAGCTTACGGGTCGGGACGGGGCCCTACGAGCAGTACTTC
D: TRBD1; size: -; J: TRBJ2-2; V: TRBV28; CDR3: CASDRENTGELFF; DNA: TGTGCCAGCGACAGGGAGAACACCGGGGAGCTGTTTTTT
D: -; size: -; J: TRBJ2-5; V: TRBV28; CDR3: CASTTRARGLETQYF; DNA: TGTGCCAGCACCACCCGGGCCAGGGGATTAGAGACCCAGTACTTC
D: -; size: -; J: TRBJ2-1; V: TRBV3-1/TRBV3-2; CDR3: CASSQATINEQFF; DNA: TGTGCCAGCAGCCAGGCTACTATCAATGAGCAGTTCTTC
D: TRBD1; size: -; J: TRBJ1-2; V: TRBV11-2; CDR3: CASSSGTGTYGYTF; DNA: TGTGCCAGCAGCTCCGGGACAGGGACCTATGGCTACACCTTC
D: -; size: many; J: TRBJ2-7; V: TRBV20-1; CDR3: CSASQPGLLKSEQYF; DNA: TGCAGTGCTAGTCAACCGGGCCTCCTAAAGTCCGAGCAGTACTTC
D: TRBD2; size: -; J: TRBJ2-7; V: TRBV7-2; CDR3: CASSLDSGASYEQYF; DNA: TGTGCCAGCAGCTTGGATAGCGGGGCCTCCTACGAGCAGTACTTC
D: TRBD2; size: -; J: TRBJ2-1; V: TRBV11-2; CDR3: CASSFQRLANNEQFF; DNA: TGTGCCAGCAGCTTTCAAAGACTAGCCAACAATGAGCAGTTCTTC
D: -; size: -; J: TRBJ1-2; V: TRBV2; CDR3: CASSEWSSPYTF; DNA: TGTGCCAGCAGTGAATGGAGTTCTCCCTACACCTTC
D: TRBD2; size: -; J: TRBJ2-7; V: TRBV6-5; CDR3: CASSYRLAGAGEQYF; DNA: TGTGCCAGCAGTTACCGACTAGCGGGAGCTGGCGAGCAGTACTTC
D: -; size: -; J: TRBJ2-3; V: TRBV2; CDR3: CASSVNGWPEYF; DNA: TGTGCCAGCAGTGTTAACGGGTGGCCGGAGTATTTT
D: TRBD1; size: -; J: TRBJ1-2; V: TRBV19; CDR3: CASRQGPSYGYTF; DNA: TGTGCCAGTAGACAGGGGCCAAGCTATGGCTACACCTTC
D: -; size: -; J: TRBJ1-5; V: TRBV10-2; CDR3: CASSESWYTQHF; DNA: TGCGCCAGCAGTGAATCTTGGTACACCCAGCATTTT
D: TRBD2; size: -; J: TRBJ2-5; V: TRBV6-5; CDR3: CASRASGRGETQYF; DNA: TGTGCCAGCAGGGCTAGCGGGAGGGGGGAGACCCAGTACTTC
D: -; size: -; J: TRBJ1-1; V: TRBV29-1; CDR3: CSVGPGLTEAFF; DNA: TGCAGCGTTGGTCCGGGGCTCACTGAAGCTTTCTTT
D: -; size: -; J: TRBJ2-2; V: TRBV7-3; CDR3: CASSLGVSANTGELFF; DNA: TGTGCCAGCAGCTTAGGGGTTAGCGCGAACACCGGGGAGCTGTTTTTT
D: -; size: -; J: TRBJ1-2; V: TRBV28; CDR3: CASSLNGYTF; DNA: TGTGCCAGCAGTTTGAACGGCTACACCTTC
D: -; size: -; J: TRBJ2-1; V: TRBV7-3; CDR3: CASSLTGNEQFF; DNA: TGTGCCAGCAGCTTAACCGGGAATGAGCAGTTCTTC
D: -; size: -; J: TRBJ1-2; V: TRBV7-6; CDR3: CASSPSGAYGYTF; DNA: TGTGCCAGCAGCCCCTCGGGGGCCTATGGCTACACCTTC
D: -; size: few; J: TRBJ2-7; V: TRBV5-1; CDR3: CASSRSGPSYEQYF; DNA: TGCGCCAGCAGCCGGTCCGGGCCCTCCTACGAGCAGTACTTC
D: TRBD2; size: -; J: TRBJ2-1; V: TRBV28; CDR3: CASSFAGGRNEQFF; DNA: TGTGCCAGCAGTTTTGCGGGAGGGCGAAATGAGCAGTTCTTC
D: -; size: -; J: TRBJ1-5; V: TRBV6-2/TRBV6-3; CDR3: CASSWGFSNQPQHF; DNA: TGTGCCAGCAGTTGGGGGTTTAGCAATCAGCCCCAGCATTTT
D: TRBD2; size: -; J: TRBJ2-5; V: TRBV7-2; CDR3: CASSLDSSGTETQYF; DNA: TGTGCCAGCAGCTTAGACAGCAGCGGGACTGAGACCCAGTACTTC
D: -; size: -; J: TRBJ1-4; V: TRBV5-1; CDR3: CASSLSGGGGGEKLFF; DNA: TGCGCCAGCAGCTTGTCTGGGGGCGGAGGTGGTGAAAAACTGTTTTTT
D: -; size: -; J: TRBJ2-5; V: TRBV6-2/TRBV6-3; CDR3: CASSYSGALETQYF; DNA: TGTGCCAGCAGTTACTCAGGGGCTCTGGAGACCCAGTACTTC
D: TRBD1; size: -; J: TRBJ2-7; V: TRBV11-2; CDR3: CASSLGQGASYEQYF; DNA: TGTGCCAGCAGCTTAGGGCAGGGGGCCTCCTACGAGCAGTACTTC
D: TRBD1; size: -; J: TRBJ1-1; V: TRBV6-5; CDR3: CASRTGDREAFF; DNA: TGTGCCAGCAGGACGGGGGACAGGGAAGCTTTCTTT
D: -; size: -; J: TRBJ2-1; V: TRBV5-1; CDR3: CASTPAGNRYNEQFF; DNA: TGCGCCAGCACCCCGGCGGGAAATAGGTACAATGAGCAGTTCTTC
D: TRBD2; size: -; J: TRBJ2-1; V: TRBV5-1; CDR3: CASSFYTGAGSNEQFF; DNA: TGCGCCAGCAGCTTTTATACGGGAGCGGGGAGCAATGAGCAGTTCTTC
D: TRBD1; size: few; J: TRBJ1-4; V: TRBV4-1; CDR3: CASSQQLGQGLFF; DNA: TGCGCCAGCAGCCAACAACTCGGACAGGGGTTGTTTTTT
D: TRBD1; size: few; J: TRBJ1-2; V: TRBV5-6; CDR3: CASSPGIGQDYGYTF; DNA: TGTGCCAGCAGCCCCGGGATCGGACAGGACTATGGCTACACCTTC